Following are 27 T cell receptor beta chains from one sample sequenced in a study of siplizumab effects on memory and regulatory T cells. Method: immunoSEQ multiplex PCR; TCRdb's copy keeps in-frame clones and lacks some. Of 90,000 to 120,000 clones in the sample, about 91% were seen once. Sequenced sample: Tregs sorted from blood. Receptors originate from a human donor in good health.

J is TRBJ2-1 and V is TRBV5-1; TRBD2 matches 10 bases. J lost 0 bases, V lost 4 bases, and 16 bases had no gene match. Germline-derived CDR1 and CDR2 are SGHRS and YFSETQ. The CDR3 length is 20 residues. The DNA of the CDR3 is TGCGCCAGCAGCACCCCCAAACTAGCGGGAAAAAGGAGCTCCTACAATGAGCAGTTCTTC. Protein: CASSTPKLAGKRSSYNEQFF.

The chain has TRBV29-1 and TRBJ2-3; TRBD2 might be the D (5 bases). Trimming removed 1 base from V and 9 bases from J, with 17 bases in between. The CDR3 has 14 amino acids. The germline CDR1 and CDR2 sequences are SQVTM and ANQGSEA. CDR3 in amino acids: CSVEGEGLAGTQYF. In DNA, the CDR3 is TGCAGCGTTGAAGGAGAGGGCCTCGCAGGCACGCAGTATTTT.

V usage is TRBV28 and J usage is TRBJ1-1, with D possibly TRBD1 on 5 matching bases. The germline V gene has CDR1 MDHEN and CDR2 SYDVKM. CDR3 size: 12 residues. Trimming removed 2 bases at V and 6 bases at J, with 7 bases between. The DNA of the CDR3 is TGTGCCAGCAGTTTACTGACAGCTGAAGCTTTCTTT. This gives the protein CASSLLTAEAFF.

DNA for the CDR3: TGTGCCAGCAGCGCTGATGCGGGAGTGAGGTACGAGCAGTACTTC. Translation gives CASSADAGVRYEQYF. The V gene is TRBV9, the J gene TRBJ2-7; TRBD2 agrees at 7 bases. The length of the CDR3 is 15 residues. Trimming cost V 3 bases and J 4 bases; bases outside gene matches: 10. Germline V gene data show CDR1 as SGDLS and CDR2 as YYNGEE.

The J gene is TRBJ2-6, the V gene TRBV5-4; 10 nucleotides agree with TRBD2. Germline loops: CDR1 SGHNT, CDR2 YYREEE (reference sequence). V gave up 1 base and J gave up 0 bases; unmatched junction bases: 7. The CDR3 sequence is 19 residues long. This CDR3 reads CASSLPLGLADSGANVLTF. For the CDR3, the DNA is TGTGCCAGCAGCTTGCCCCTTGGACTAGCGGACTCTGGGGCCAACGTCCTGACTTTC. Supplemented by reference TRBV5-4 and TRBJ2-6, the full variable domain reads ETGVTQSPTHLIKTRGQQVTLRCSSQSGHNTVSWYQQALGQGPQFIFQYYREEENGRGNFPPRFSGLQFPNYSSELNVNALELDDSALYLCASSLPLGLADSGANVLTFGAGSRLTVL.

The rearrangement uses TRBV5-1 and TRBJ2-7; D call uncertain. The CDR3 covers 15 residues. V lost 4 bases, J lost 3 bases, and 17 bases lay in between. Germline CDR1 SGHRS, CDR2 YFSETQ. CDR3: CASSPPRTYYYEQYF. In DNA, the CDR3 is TGCGCCAGCAGCCCCCCCCGGACCTACTACTACGAGCAGTACTTC. The full variable domain, rest sourced from reference TRBV5-1 and TRBJ2-7, is KAGVTQTPRYLIKTRGQQVTLSCSPISGHRSVSWYQQTPGQGLQFLFEYFSETQRNKGNFPGRFSGRQFSNSRSEMNVSTLELGDSALYLCASSPPRTYYYEQYFGPGTRLTVT.

This chain uses TRBV5-1 with TRBJ2-7; D is unresolved. V gave up 0 bases and J gave up 6 bases, with 10 bases separating them. Germline V lookup: CDR1 SGHRS, CDR2 YFSETQ. The CDR3 runs 13 residues. The CDR3 bases are TGCGCCAGCAGCTTGGATCTAGTTCTCGAGCAGTACTTC. As protein: CASSLDLVLEQYF.

The genes are TRBV6-6 and TRBJ1-1; possibly TRBD1 for D (5 bases). This CDR3 region has 15 residues. The V and J ends lost 3 bases and 4 bases respectively, with 15 bases between them. Looked up from germline, CDR1 is MNHNY and CDR2 is SVGAGI (reference sequence). CDR3 residues: CASSYHRPGGTEAFF. The DNA for the CDR3 is TGTGCCAGCAGTTATCACCGCCCGGGGGGCACTGAAGCTTTCTTT.

The V and J genes are TRBV6-5 and TRBJ2-2, with a possible D match to TRBD1 (6 bases). The V gene's germline CDR1 is MNHEY and CDR2 SVGAGI. V was trimmed by 6 bases and J by 3 bases, leaving 14 bases between them. The CDR3 runs to 15 residues. In nucleotides, the CDR3 is TGTGCCAGCAGATCCCTCGGGACACACACCGGGGAGCTGTTTTTT. This encodes CASRSLGTHTGELFF.

The chain couples TRBV5-1 to TRBJ2-6; TRBD2 might be the D (6 bases). In germline, CDR1 is SGHRS, CDR2 YFSETQ. This CDR3 has 16 residues. V lost 3 bases and J 2 bases, leaving 12 bases between the germline ends. This CDR3 reads CASSSRPGAGANVLTF. The CDR3 nucleotides read TGCGCCAGCAGCTCCCGGCCGGGGGCTGGGGCCAACGTCCTGACTTTC.

This chain joins TRBV5-1 and TRBJ2-3, with D possibly TRBD2 on 5 matching bases. Trimming left V 2 bases short and J 0 bases short, with 16 bases between. Per the germline V gene, CDR1 is SGHRS and CDR2 is YFSETQ. The CDR3 spans 17 residues. The CDR3 reads CASSFVVAGPSTDTQYF. In DNA form, the CDR3 reads TGCGCCAGCAGCTTTGTTGTGGCGGGCCCTAGCACAGATACGCAGTATTTT.

V is TRBV7-8 and J is TRBJ1-2, with 8 bases that match TRBD1. CDR1 is SGHVS and CDR2 is FQNEAQ in the germline V gene. CDR3 size: 17 residues. J gave up 4 bases and V 5 bases, and 15 bases lay outside the gene matches. As DNA, the CDR3 is TGTGCCAGCAGCCAAGACAGGGGCCGCACGTTGAGCTATGGCTACACCTTC. Protein: CASSQDRGRTLSYGYTF.

The chain recombines TRBV19 with TRBJ1-1, with 7 positions matching TRBD1. CDR1 and CDR2 from the germline V gene are LNHDA and SQIVND (reference sequence). This CDR3 spans 17 amino acids. V dropped 5 bases and J dropped 5; count of bases not matched to a gene: 17. CDR3 in amino acids: CASSPPGRRGRNTEAFF. CDR3 nucleotide sequence: TGTGCCAGTAGTCCCCCTGGACGGAGGGGGCGGAATACTGAAGCTTTCTTT. Full variable domain (rest looked up from reference TRBV19 and TRBJ1-1): DGGITQSPKYLFRKEGQNVTLSCEQNLNHDAMYWYRQDPGQGLRLIYYSQIVNDFQKGDIAEGYSVSREKKESFPLTVTSAQKNPTAFYLCASSPPGRRGRNTEAFFGQGTRLTVV.

This clone came up once. The V gene is TRBV6-1, the J gene TRBJ1-1; TRBD1 might be the D (5 bases). V dropped 6 bases and J dropped 4 bases, with 15 bases sitting between them. Germline CDR1 is MNHNS and CDR2 is SASEGT. This CDR3 contains 14 residues. CDR3 sequence reads: CASRAWGLSTEAFF. For the CDR3, the DNA is TGTGCCAGCAGGGCCTGGGGGTTGAGCACTGAAGCTTTCTTT.

The rearrangement joins TRBV19 to TRBJ2-4; weak D call: TRBD2 (5 bases). V was cut by 3 bases and J by 2 bases, with 11 bases left in between. The germline V gene has CDR1 LNHDA and CDR2 SQIVND (reference sequence). The CDR3 is made up of 15 amino acids. CDR3 in amino acids: CASSIGVVTKNIQYF. CDR3 sequence (DNA): TGTGCCAGTAGTATCGGGGTCGTGACCAAAAACATTCAGTACTTC.

This chain's CDR3 is CASSLTGSRGTGGTGELFF. The CDR3 DNA follows: TGTGCCAGCAGCTTAACTGGGTCGAGGGGGACAGGGGGCACCGGGGAGCTGTTTTTT. The rearrangement joins TRBV7-3 to TRBJ2-2; 11 positions match TRBD1. Trimming cost V 0 bases and J 4 bases; bases outside gene matches: 10. Germline V gene sequence: CDR1 SGHTA, CDR2 FQGTGA. The length of the CDR3 is 19 residues.

This clone came up a few times. This rearrangement joins TRBV27 to TRBJ2-7; 9 bases align to TRBD1. V shed 10 bases, J shed 2 bases, and the junction held 9 bases outside the gene matches. The CDR3 has 14 residues. Germline CDR1 MNHEY, CDR2 SMNVEV (reference sequence). Here the CDR3 DNA reads TGTGCCACCGCGAACGGGGACAGGGCCTACGAGCAGTACTTC. This codes for CATANGDRAYEQYF.

This chain uses TRBV6-4 with TRBJ2-2, with D unresolved. The length of the CDR3 is 13 residues. The V gene lost 4 bases and the J gene lost 4 bases, with 7 bases spanning the gap. Germline V CDR1 and CDR2: MRHNA, SNTAGT. The CDR3 protein is CASSAALTGELFF. The CDR3 coding sequence is TGTGCCAGCAGTGCCGCCCTCACCGGGGAGCTGTTTTTT.

The J gene is TRBJ1-5, the V gene TRBV6-1; 9 bases align to TRBD1. V gave up 5 bases and J gave up 7 bases; unmatched junction bases: 3. The germline gives CDR1 MNHNS, CDR2 SASEGT. This CDR3 has 13 amino acids. This CDR3 is CASSTGGLQPQHF. The CDR3, as DNA: TGTGCCAGCAGTACAGGGGGCTTACAGCCCCAGCATTTT.

The rearrangement links TRBV27 to TRBJ2-1; 8 nucleotides align to TRBD2. In germline, CDR1 is MNHEY, CDR2 SMNVEV (reference sequence). With 7 bases clipped from V and 6 bases from J, the junction kept 14 bases outside the gene matches. This CDR3 has 16 amino acids. CDR3 amino acids: CASKQPGLGLANEQFF. The CDR3 DNA follows: TGTGCCAGCAAGCAACCGGGACTAGGGTTGGCCAATGAGCAGTTCTTC.

This clone has just one count. In nucleotides, the CDR3 is TGTGCCATCAGTGAATCGGGGAACTACTACGAGCAGTACTTC. It specifies CAISESGNYYEQYF. The chain couples TRBV10-3 to TRBJ2-7; D perhaps matches TRBD2 (5 bases). Germline loops: CDR1 ENHRY, CDR2 SYGVKD. The CDR3 has 14 amino acids. Trimming left V 3 bases short and J 3 bases short, with 12 bases between.

This clone was counted between two and nine times. The chain recombines TRBV5-4 with TRBJ1-2, with a possible D match to TRBD1 (6 bases). Between the trimmed V and J ends, which lost 7 bases and 6 bases, there was a span of 16 bases. CDR3 length: 13 amino acids. CDR1 and CDR2 (germline): SGHNT, YYREEE (reference sequence). The CDR3: CASSTAEGDGYTF. In nucleotides, the CDR3 is TGTGCCAGCTCCACTGCGGAGGGGGATGGCTACACCTTC. Filled out from reference TRBV5-4 and TRBJ1-2, the complete variable domain reads ETGVTQSPTHLIKTRGQQVTLRCSSQSGHNTVSWYQQALGQGPQFIFQYYREEENGRGNFPPRFSGLQFPNYSSELNVNALELDDSALYLCASSTAEGDGYTFGSGTRLTVV.

The genes are TRBV28 and TRBJ2-3; 8 nucleotides match TRBD2. This CDR3 comprises 15 residues. Germline V gives CDR1 MDHEN, CDR2 SYDVKM. V lost 8 bases and J lost 5; bases outside the gene matches: 12. CDR3 sequence reads: CASSKSGRRIDTQYF. In DNA, the CDR3 is TGTGCCAGCTCAAAAAGCGGGAGAAGAATAGATACGCAGTATTTT.

This chain links TRBV4-1 with TRBJ2-1, with a weak D call TRBD1 (6 bases). Germline V lookup: CDR1 MGHRA, CDR2 YSYEKL. V shed 6 bases and J shed 5 bases, with 17 bases lying between them. This CDR3 region has 15 residues. The CDR3 reads CASSLDQTGHNEQFF. CDR3 sequence (DNA): TGCGCCAGCAGTCTTGACCAAACAGGGCACAATGAGCAGTTCTTC.

The genes are TRBV4-1 and TRBJ2-2; TRBD2 matches at 7 bases. The CDR3 has 18 residues. J was trimmed by 4 bases and V by 3 bases; bases with no gene match: 14. Per the germline V gene, CDR1 is MGHRA and CDR2 is YSYEKL. The CDR3 protein is CASSQPTLGLAGTGELFF. The CDR3 DNA reads TGCGCCAGCAGCCAGCCAACACTCGGGTTAGCGGGCACCGGGGAGCTGTTTTTT.

The V gene is TRBV18, the J gene TRBJ2-7; TRBD2 agrees at 11 bases. CDR1 KGHSH and CDR2 LQKENI come from the germline V gene. V gave up 4 bases and J gave up 5 bases; unmatched junction bases: 13. The CDR3 covers 17 residues. The CDR3 is CASSQIAGGLVSNEQYF. CDR3 sequence (DNA): TGTGCCAGCTCACAAATAGCGGGAGGGCTAGTGTCGAACGAGCAGTACTTC.

The chain employs TRBV28 and TRBJ2-7, with D perhaps given as TRBD1 or TRBD2 (5 bases each). This CDR3 is built from 15 residues. Trimming took off 6 bases at V and 1 base at J, with 16 bases between the two ends. Germline loops: CDR1 MDHEN, CDR2 SYDVKM. DNA of the CDR3: TGTGCCAGCAGCCGGCTCCGGGACGGATCCTACGAGCAGTACTTC. Protein: CASSRLRDGSYEQYF.